These T cell receptor beta chains were read from a single sample in a study of blood T cell repertoires in COVID-19. Repertoires were generated with immunoSEQ multiplex PCR, while TCRdb's copy carries only in-frame clones and drops some. The top ten hold around 7.5% of the sample, which has about 400,000 clones, 80% to 90% seen once. The specimen was peripheral blood. Receptor source: a woman aged 55 to 70 with COVID-19, enrolled during active disease. Both conserved end residues are part of each CDR3. The order of the fields is CDR3 protein, CDR3 DNA, clone size, D gene, V gene, J gene. A D gene is named only where the DNA matches it firmly. Clone size is stated in some rows and not others, as once, few, many or a class when expanded.

CSVARANTEAFF	TGCAGCGTTGCCAGGGCGAACACTGAAGCTTTCTTT	-	-	TRBV29-1	TRBJ1-1
CASSSEDRGDYEQYF	TGTGCCAGCAGCTCAGAGGACAGGGGGGACTACGAGCAGTACTTC	-	TRBD1	TRBV9	TRBJ2-7
CASSTYTGELFF	TGTGCCAGCAGTACATACACCGGGGAGCTGTTTTTT	few	-	TRBV7-3	TRBJ2-2
CASSDSSGSRAFF	TGTGCCAGCAGTGACTCTTCAGGGTCCCGCGCTTTCTTT	-	-	TRBV6-4	TRBJ1-1
CATSEPGGQGADTQYF	TGTGCCACCAGTGAACCGGGAGGACAGGGGGCAGATACGCAGTATTTT	-	TRBD1	TRBV24-1	TRBJ2-3
CASSALTGSEQYF	TGTGCCAGCAGTGCCCTGACAGGGAGCGAGCAGTACTTC	-	TRBD1	TRBV2	TRBJ2-7
CASSRTSGGYNEQFF	TGCGCCAGCAGCCGGACTAGCGGGGGTTACAATGAGCAGTTCTTC	-	TRBD2	TRBV4-1	TRBJ2-1
CASSPLAVTYEQYF	TGTGCCAGCTCACCCCTCGCGGTCACCTACGAGCAGTACTTC	-	-	TRBV18	TRBJ2-7
CASSGGTGVSFYGYTF	TGTGCCAGCAGCGGCGGGACAGGGGTTTCCTTCTATGGCTACACCTTC	-	TRBD1	TRBV9	TRBJ1-2
CASSESDGETQYF	TGCGCCAGCAGCGAAAGCGACGGGGAGACCCAGTACTTC	-	-	TRBV5-1	TRBJ2-5
CASKETGLDTQYF	TGCGCCAGCAAGGAGACAGGTCTGGATACGCAGTATTTT	few	-	TRBV5-1	TRBJ2-3
CASSPSGTSGNTIYF	TGTGCCAGCAGTCCTAGCGGGACCTCTGGAAACACCATATATTTT	-	-	TRBV3-1/TRBV3-2	TRBJ1-3
CASSEWGGNIEPLHF	TGTGCCAGCAGTGAGTGGGGAGGGAATATAGAACCCCTCCACTTT	-	-	TRBV6-1	TRBJ1-6
CASSRDSISNQPQHF	TGTGCCAGCTCTCGAGACAGCATAAGCAATCAGCCCCAGCATTTT	-	-	TRBV18	TRBJ1-5
CAWSAGQGAWDEQFF	TGTGCCTGGAGTGCGGGACAGGGGGCTTGGGATGAGCAGTTCTTC	-	TRBD1	TRBV30	TRBJ2-1
CASTLAHLAGLSEETQYF	TGTGCCAGCACTTTGGCCCATCTAGCGGGGCTTAGTGAGGAGACCCAGTACTTC	-	TRBD2	TRBV28	TRBJ2-5
CASSLGTGASGELFF	TGTGCCAGCAGCTTAGGGACAGGGGCATCCGGGGAGCTGTTTTTT	-	TRBD1	TRBV5-4	TRBJ2-2
CASSPGGIYEQYF	TGTGCCAGCAGCCCCGGGGGTATCTACGAGCAGTACTTC	-	-	TRBV9	TRBJ2-7
CASSMPGRRAEAFF	TGCGCCAGCAGCATGCCAGGGAGGAGGGCTGAAGCTTTCTTT	-	-	TRBV5-1	TRBJ1-1
CASSQEGTGGGETQYF	TGCGCCAGCAGCCAAGAAGGGACAGGGGGAGGGGAGACCCAGTACTTC	-	TRBD1	TRBV4-1	TRBJ2-5
CASSRRVEGNEQFF	TGTGCCAGTAGTAGGCGGGTGGAGGGCAATGAGCAGTTCTTC	-	-	TRBV19	TRBJ2-1
CAWNGNDYSPLHF	TGTGCCTGGAATGGCAACGATTATTCACCCCTCCACTTT	-	-	TRBV30	TRBJ1-6
CASSLSVSYEQYF	TGTGCCAGCAGCTTAAGCGTTTCCTACGAGCAGTACTTC	once	-	TRBV7-2	TRBJ2-7
CASSPPSGQGAHQPQHF	TGTGCCAGCTCACCACCATCGGGACAGGGGGCCCATCAGCCCCAGCATTTT	-	TRBD1	TRBV18	TRBJ1-5
CASSLRPGQNYGYTF	TGTGCCAGCAGTCTTCGCCCGGGACAGAACTATGGCTACACCTTC	-	TRBD1	TRBV27	TRBJ1-2
CASSYYEGGGEQFF	TGTGCCAGCAGTTATTACGAGGGGGGGGGTGAGCAGTTCTTC	few	-	TRBV6-5	TRBJ2-1
CASSLRQGYAGELFF	TGCGCCAGCAGCTTGAGACAGGGGTATGCCGGGGAGCTGTTTTTT	-	TRBD1	TRBV5-1	TRBJ2-2
CAWTINMGTGPQHF	TGTGCCTGGACTATAAACATGGGTACGGGGCCCCAGCATTTT	-	-	TRBV30	TRBJ1-5
CATGTGSNNYGYTF	TGTGCCACCGGGACAGGGTCCAATAACTATGGCTACACCTTC	-	TRBD1	TRBV15	TRBJ1-2
CASSMGLAGDNEQFF	TGTGCCAGCAGCATGGGACTAGCGGGGGACAATGAGCAGTTCTTC	-	TRBD2	TRBV7-3	TRBJ2-1
CASSSRQAPSYEQYF	TGTGCCAGCAGCAGTAGACAGGCCCCCTCCTACGAGCAGTACTTC	-	-	TRBV3-1/TRBV3-2	TRBJ2-7
CASSFQSAGYSGYTF	TGTGCCAGCAGCTTCCAAAGTGCGGGGTATAGTGGCTACACCTTC	-	-	TRBV5-6	TRBJ1-2
CASSYSLNEKLFF	TGTGCCAGCAGCTACAGCCTTAATGAAAAACTGTTTTTT	-	-	TRBV7-9	TRBJ1-4
CASSIRFPRTSGDTQYF	TGTGCCAGTAGTATCAGATTTCCGCGGACTTCCGGGGATACGCAGTATTTT	-	-	TRBV19	TRBJ2-3
CASSPESYPWYEQYF	TGTGCCAGCTCACCAGAGAGTTATCCGTGGTACGAGCAGTACTTC	-	-	TRBV18	TRBJ2-7
CASSLNRPSGGANEQFF	TGTGCCAGCAGCTTAAATCGACCTAGCGGGGGGGCTAATGAGCAGTTCTTC	-	TRBD2	TRBV7-2	TRBJ2-1
CASSPGTGINSPLHF	TGTGCCAGCAGCCCGGGGACAGGGATTAATTCACCCCTCCACTTT	-	TRBD1	TRBV5-6	TRBJ1-6
CASSLSRNPYGYTF	TGCGCCAGCAGCTTATCGCGTAACCCCTATGGCTACACCTTC	-	-	TRBV5-1	TRBJ1-2
CASSFIGTRIDYTF	TGTGCCAGCAGTTTCATCGGGACAAGGATTGACTACACCTTC	once	-	TRBV6-5	TRBJ1-2
CASSHRDRAYGTQYF	TGTGCCAGCAGCCACCGGGACAGAGCATATGGGACCCAGTACTTC	-	TRBD1	TRBV5-8	TRBJ2-5
CASSAAPGVNEQFF	TGCGCCAGCAGCGCCGCCCCAGGCGTCAATGAGCAGTTCTTC	-	-	TRBV5-1	TRBJ2-1
CASSIYGTDYGYTF	TGTGCCAGTAGTATTTACGGGACTGACTATGGCTACACCTTC	once	-	TRBV19	TRBJ1-2